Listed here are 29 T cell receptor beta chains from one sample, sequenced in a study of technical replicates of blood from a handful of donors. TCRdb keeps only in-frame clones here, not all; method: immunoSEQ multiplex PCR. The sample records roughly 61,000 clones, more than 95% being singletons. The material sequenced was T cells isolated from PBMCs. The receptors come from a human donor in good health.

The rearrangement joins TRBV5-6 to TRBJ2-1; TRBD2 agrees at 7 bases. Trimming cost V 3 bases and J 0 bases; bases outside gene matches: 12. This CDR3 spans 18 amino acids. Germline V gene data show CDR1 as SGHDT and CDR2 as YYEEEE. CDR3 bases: TGTGCCAGCAGCTGGGCAGGACGGGGGGAATTCTCCTACAATGAGCAGTTCTTC. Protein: CASSWAGRGEFSYNEQFF.

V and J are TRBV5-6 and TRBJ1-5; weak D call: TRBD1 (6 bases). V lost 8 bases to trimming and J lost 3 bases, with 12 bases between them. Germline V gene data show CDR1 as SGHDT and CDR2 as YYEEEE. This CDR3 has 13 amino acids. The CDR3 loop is CASSQGPNQPQHF. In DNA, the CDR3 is TGTGCCAGTTCACAGGGTCCCAATCAGCCCCAGCATTTT.

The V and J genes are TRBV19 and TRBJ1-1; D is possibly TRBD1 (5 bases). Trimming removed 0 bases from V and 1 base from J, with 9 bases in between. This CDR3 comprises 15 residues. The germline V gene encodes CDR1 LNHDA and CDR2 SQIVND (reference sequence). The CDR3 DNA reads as TGTGCCAGTAGTATAGAGAGAGGACAGAACACTGAAGCTTTCTTT. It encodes CASSIERGQNTEAFF.

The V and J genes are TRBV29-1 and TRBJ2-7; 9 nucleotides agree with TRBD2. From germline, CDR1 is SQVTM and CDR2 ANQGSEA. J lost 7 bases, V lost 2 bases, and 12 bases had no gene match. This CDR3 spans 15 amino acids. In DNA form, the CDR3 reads TGCAGCGTTGAACGACAATTTAGCGGGAGAGGTGAGCAGTACTTC. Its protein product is CSVERQFSGRGEQYF.

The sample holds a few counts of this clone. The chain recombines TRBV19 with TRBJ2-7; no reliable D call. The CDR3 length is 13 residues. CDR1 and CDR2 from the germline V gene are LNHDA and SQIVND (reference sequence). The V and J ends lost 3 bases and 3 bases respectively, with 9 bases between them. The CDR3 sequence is CASSMVGYYEQYF. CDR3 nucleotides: TGTGCCAGTAGTATGGTGGGCTACTACGAGCAGTACTTC. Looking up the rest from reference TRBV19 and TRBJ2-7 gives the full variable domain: DGGITQSPKYLFRKEGQNVTLSCEQNLNHDAMYWYRQDPGQGLRLIYYSQIVNDFQKGDIAEGYSVSREKKESFPLTVTSAQKNPTAFYLCASSMVGYYEQYFGPGTRLTVT.

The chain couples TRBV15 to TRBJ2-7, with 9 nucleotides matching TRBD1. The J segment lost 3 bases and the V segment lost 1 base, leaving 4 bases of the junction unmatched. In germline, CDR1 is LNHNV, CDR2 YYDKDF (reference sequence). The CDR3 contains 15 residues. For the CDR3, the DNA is TGTGCCACCAGCAGAGCCCGGGACAGGGACTACGAGCAGTACTTC. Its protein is CATSRARDRDYEQYF.

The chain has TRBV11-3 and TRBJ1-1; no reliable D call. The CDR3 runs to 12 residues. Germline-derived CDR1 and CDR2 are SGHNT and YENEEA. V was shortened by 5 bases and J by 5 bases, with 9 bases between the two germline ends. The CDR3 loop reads CASSHGETEAFF. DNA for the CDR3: TGTGCCAGCAGCCACGGGGAGACTGAAGCTTTCTTT.

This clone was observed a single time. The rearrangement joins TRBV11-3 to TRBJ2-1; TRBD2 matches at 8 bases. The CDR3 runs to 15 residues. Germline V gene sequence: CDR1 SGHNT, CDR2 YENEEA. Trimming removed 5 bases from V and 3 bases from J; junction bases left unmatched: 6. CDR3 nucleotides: TGTGCCAGCAGCCCTCGGGGGGGCGGCTACAATGAGCAGTTCTTC. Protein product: CASSPRGGGYNEQFF. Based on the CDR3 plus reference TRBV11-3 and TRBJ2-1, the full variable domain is EAGVVQSPRYKIIEKKQPVAFWCNPISGHNTLYWYLQNLGQGPELLIRYENEEAVDDSQLPKDRFSAERLKGVDSTLKIQPAELGDSAVYLCASSPRGGGYNEQFFGPGTRLTVL.

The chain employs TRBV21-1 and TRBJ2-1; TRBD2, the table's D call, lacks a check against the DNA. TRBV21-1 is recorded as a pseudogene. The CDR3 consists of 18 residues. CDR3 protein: CASSPRTSGWSSYNEQFF. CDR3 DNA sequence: TGTGCCAGCAGCCCCCGGACTAGCGGGTGGAGCTCCTACAATGAGCAGTTCTTC.

The DNA of the CDR3 is TGTGCCAGCAGCGTAGGGAGGGGTGTGGGGTCCTACAATGAGCAGTTCTTC. It is translated as CASSVGRGVGSYNEQFF. The V and J genes are TRBV9 and TRBJ2-1, with D perhaps TRBD2 (6 bases). This CDR3 is built from 17 residues. Trimming shortened V by 0 bases and J by 1 base, and 14 bases separated the two germline ends. From germline, CDR1 is SGDLS and CDR2 YYNGEE.

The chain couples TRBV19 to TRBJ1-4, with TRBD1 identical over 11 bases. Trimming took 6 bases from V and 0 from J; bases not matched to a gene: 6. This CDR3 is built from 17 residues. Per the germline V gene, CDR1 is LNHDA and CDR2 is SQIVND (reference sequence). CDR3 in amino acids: CASSLRDRGATNEKLFF. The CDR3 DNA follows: TGTGCCAGTAGCCTCCGGGACAGGGGGGCAACTAATGAAAAACTGTTTTTT.

CDR3 amino acids: CASSDRVLTGELFF. CDR3 nucleotide sequence: TGTGCCAGTAGTGACAGGGTTCTCACCGGGGAGCTGTTTTTT. The rearrangement uses TRBV19 and TRBJ2-2, with 7 bases matching TRBD1. Germline V lookup: CDR1 LNHDA, CDR2 SQIVND (reference sequence). This CDR3 spans 14 amino acids. V was pared by 5 bases and J by 4 bases, with 4 bases of the junction left unmatched.

CDR3 protein: CASSHQHPRADFSGYTF. The CDR3, as DNA: TGCGCCAGCAGCCATCAACATCCCCGGGCGGACTTCTCTGGCTACACCTTC. The chain recombines TRBV4-1 with TRBJ1-2; D call uncertain. Germline CDR1 reads MGHRA; CDR2 reads YSYEKL. The CDR3 is made up of 17 amino acids. V was shortened by 3 bases and J by 7 bases, with 24 bases between the two germline ends.

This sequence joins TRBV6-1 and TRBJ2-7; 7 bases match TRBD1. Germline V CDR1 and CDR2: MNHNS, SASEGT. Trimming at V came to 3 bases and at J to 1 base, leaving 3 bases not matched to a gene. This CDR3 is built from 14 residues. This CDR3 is CASSDETGSYEQYF. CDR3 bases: TGTGCCAGCAGTGACGAGACAGGGTCCTACGAGCAGTACTTC.

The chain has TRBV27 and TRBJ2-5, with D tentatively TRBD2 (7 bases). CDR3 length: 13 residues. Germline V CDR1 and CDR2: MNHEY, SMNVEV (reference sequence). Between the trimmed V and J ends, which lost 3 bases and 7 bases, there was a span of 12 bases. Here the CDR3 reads CASSLGGGGTQYF. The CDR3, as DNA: TGTGCCAGCAGTTTGGGGGGGGGCGGGACCCAGTACTTC.

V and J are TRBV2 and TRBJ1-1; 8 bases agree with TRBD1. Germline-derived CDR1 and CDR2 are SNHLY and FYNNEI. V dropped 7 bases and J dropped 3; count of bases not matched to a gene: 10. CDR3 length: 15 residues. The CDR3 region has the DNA TGTGCCAGCAACTCGGGACAGGTAGTTTACACTGAAGCTTTCTTT. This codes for CASNSGQVVYTEAFF.

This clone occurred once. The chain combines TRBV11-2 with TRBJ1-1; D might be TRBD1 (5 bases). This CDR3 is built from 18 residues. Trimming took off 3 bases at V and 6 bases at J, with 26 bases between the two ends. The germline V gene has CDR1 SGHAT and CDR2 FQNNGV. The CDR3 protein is CASSFPVPLRSGRAEAFF. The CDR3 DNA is TGTGCCAGCAGCTTTCCGGTTCCTCTACGATCAGGGCGCGCTGAAGCTTTCTTT.

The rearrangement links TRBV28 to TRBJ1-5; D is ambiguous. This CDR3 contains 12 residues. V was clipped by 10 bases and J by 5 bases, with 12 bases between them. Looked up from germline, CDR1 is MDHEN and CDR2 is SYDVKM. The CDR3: CATSDGYQPQHF. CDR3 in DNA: TGTGCCACCTCAGACGGGTATCAGCCCCAGCATTTT. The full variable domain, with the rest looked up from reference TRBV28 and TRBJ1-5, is DVKVTQSSRYLVKRTGEKVFLECVQDMDHENMFWYRQDPGLGLRLIYFSYDVKMKEKGDIPEGYSVSREKKERFSLILESASTNQTSMYLCATSDGYQPQHFGDGTRLSIL.

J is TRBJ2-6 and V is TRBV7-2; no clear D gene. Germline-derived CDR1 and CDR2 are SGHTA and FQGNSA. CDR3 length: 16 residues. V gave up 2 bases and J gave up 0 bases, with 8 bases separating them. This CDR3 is CASSLLILSGANVLTF. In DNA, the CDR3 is TGTGCCAGCAGCTTATTAATCCTCTCTGGGGCCAACGTCCTGACTTTC.

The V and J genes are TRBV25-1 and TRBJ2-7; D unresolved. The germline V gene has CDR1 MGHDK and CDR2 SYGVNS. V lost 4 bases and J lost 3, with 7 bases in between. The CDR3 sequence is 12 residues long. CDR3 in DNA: TGTGCCAGCAGTGGCGGTGTCTACGAGCAGTACTTC. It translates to CASSGGVYEQYF.

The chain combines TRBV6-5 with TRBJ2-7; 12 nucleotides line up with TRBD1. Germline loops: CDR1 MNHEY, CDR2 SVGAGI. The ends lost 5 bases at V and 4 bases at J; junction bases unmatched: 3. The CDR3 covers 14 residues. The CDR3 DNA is TGTGCCAGCAGTCCGGGACAGGGGGCGTACGAGCAGTACTTC. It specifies CASSPGQGAYEQYF.

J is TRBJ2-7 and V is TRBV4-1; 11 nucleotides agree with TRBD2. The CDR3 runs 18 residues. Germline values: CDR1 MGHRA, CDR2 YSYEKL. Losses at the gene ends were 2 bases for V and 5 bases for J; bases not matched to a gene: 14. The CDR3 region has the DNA TGCGCCAGCAGCCAATTTACTAGCGGGAGCCAAAGGGCAAACGAGCAGTACTTC. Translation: CASSQFTSGSQRANEQYF.

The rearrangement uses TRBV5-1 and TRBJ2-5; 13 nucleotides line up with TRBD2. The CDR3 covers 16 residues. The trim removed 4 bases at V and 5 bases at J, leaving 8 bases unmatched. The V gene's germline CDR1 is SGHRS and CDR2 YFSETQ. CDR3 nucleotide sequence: TGCGCCAGCAGCAGGGGACTAGCGGGACAAAGGGAGACCCAGTACTTC. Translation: CASSRGLAGQRETQYF.

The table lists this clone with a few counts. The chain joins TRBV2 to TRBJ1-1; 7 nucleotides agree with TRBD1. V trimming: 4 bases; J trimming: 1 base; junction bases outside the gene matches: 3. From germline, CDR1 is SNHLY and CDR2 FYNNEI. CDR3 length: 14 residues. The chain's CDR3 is CASSAHRGNTEAFF. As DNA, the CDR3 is TGTGCCAGCAGTGCACACAGGGGGAACACTGAAGCTTTCTTT. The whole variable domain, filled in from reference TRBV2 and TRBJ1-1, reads EPEVTQTPSHQVTQMGQEVILRCVPISNHLYFYWYRQILGQKVEFLVSFYNNEISEKSEIFDDQFSVERPDGSNFTLKIRSTKLEDSAMYFCASSAHRGNTEAFFGQGTRLTVV.

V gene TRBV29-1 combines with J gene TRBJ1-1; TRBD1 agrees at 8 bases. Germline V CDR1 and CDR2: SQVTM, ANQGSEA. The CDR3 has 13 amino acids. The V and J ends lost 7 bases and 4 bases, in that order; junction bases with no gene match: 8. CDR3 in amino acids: CSAQTGAGTEAFF. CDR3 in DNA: TGCAGCGCCCAGACAGGGGCTGGCACTGAAGCTTTCTTT.

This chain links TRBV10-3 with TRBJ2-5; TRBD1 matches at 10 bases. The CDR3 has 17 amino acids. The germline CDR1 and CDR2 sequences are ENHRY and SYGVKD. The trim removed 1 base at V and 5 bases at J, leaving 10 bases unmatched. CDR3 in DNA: TGTGCCATCAGTGAGTTTCTACCCGGGACAGGGGAGGAGACCCAGTACTTC. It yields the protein CAISEFLPGTGEETQYF.

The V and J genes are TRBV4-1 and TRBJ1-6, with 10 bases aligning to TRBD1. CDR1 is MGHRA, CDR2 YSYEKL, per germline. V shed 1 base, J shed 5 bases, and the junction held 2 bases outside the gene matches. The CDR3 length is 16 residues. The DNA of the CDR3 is TGCGCCAGCAGCCAAGGACAGGGGGCTAATAATTCACCCCTCCACTTT. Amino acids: CASSQGQGANNSPLHF.

The CDR3, as DNA: TGCGCCAGCAGCCAGGCCGGGGGTCGGCGTGAGCAGTTCTTC. Protein sequence: CASSQAGGRREQFF. The chain couples TRBV4-1 to TRBJ2-1; a weak D match, TRBD2 (6 bases). The CDR3 totals 14 residues. The germline gives CDR1 MGHRA, CDR2 YSYEKL. V dropped 3 bases and J dropped 9 bases, with 15 bases sitting between them.

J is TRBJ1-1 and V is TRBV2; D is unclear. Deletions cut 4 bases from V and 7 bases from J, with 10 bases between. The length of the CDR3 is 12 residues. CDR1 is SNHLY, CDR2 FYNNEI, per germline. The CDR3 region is CASSGAPIEAFF. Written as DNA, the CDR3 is TGTGCCAGCAGTGGGGCGCCGATTGAAGCTTTCTTT.